Below, 10 T cell receptor beta chains from the same sample are listed, as sequenced in a study of T cell responses to AZD1222 COVID-19 vaccine. TCRdb keeps only in-frame clones here, not all; method: immunoSEQ multiplex PCR. The data show some 150,000 clones, more than 75% seen once. The input for sequencing was peripheral blood, taken on day 0 of MenACWY control vaccination. Source of these receptors: an adult in good health.

The genes are TRBV7-8 and TRBJ2-1; D is unresolved. Germline CDR1 reads SGHVS; CDR2 reads FQNEAQ. Trimming removed 1 base at V and 9 bases at J, with 10 bases between. The CDR3 extends over 13 amino acids. CDR3 amino acids: CASSLGPSTEQFF. CDR3 DNA sequence: TGTGCCAGCAGCTTAGGTCCCAGTACTGAGCAGTTCTTC. Supplemented by reference TRBV7-8 and TRBJ2-1, the full variable domain reads GAGVSQSPRYKVAKRGQDVALRCDPISGHVSLFWYQQALGQGPEFLTYFQNEAQLDKSGLPSDRFFAERPEGSVSTLKIQRTQQEDSAVYLCASSLGPSTEQFFGPGTRLTVL.

The gene calls are TRBV6-6 and TRBJ2-7; 8 nucleotides match TRBD1. The CDR3 runs 14 residues. V shed 2 bases and J 5 bases; nucleotides not matched to a gene: 5. The germline V gene encodes CDR1 MNHNY and CDR2 SVGAGI (reference sequence). Here the CDR3 reads CASSYRDRSNEQYF. In DNA form, the CDR3 reads TGTGCCAGCAGTTACCGGGACAGGTCCAACGAGCAGTACTTC.

V and J are TRBV6-6 and TRBJ1-5; D is uncertain. Germline V gene sequence: CDR1 MNHNY, CDR2 SVGAGI (reference sequence). Deletions cut 7 bases from V and 3 bases from J, with 16 bases between. This CDR3 has 15 residues. CDR3 DNA sequence: TGTGCCAGCAACCCCACTGGAAAGACCAATCAGCCCCAGCATTTT. Encoded protein: CASNPTGKTNQPQHF.

The chain is built from TRBV19 and TRBJ2-1, with a possible D match to TRBD1 (6 bases). In germline, CDR1 is LNHDA, CDR2 SQIVND (reference sequence). V gave up 4 bases and J gave up 8 bases, with 24 bases separating them. This CDR3 is built from 17 residues. Written as DNA, the CDR3 is TGTGCCAGTAGTAATCAGGGGTCGGGTGGTCCTTGGTATGAGCAGTTCTTC. Its translation is CASSNQGSGGPWYEQFF.

The J gene is TRBJ2-1, the V gene TRBV5-4; no reliable D call. Germline assignment: CDR1 SGHNT and CDR2 YYREEE (reference sequence). The CDR3 extends over 15 amino acids. The V end was cut by 0 bases, the J end by 6 bases, with 13 bases between. The CDR3 region is CASSLGVSVINEQFF. The CDR3 coding sequence is TGTGCCAGCAGCTTGGGGGTCTCAGTTATCAATGAGCAGTTCTTC.

The V call is TRBV14, the J call TRBJ1-1; D is unclear. The ends were cut back, 2 bases at V and 4 bases at J, with 8 bases in the middle. This CDR3 has 13 residues. Germline loops: CDR1 SGHDN, CDR2 FVKESK. The CDR3 protein is CASSQIQTTEAFF. The CDR3 coding sequence is TGTGCCAGCAGCCAAATCCAGACCACTGAAGCTTTCTTT.

This clone has a handful of counts. This rearrangement joins TRBV3-1 (or the pseudogene TRBV3-2) to TRBJ2-5, with 11 bases fitting TRBD2. The CDR3 runs 15 residues. Germline V CDR1 and CDR2: LGHDT, YNNKEL (reference sequence). Trimming removed 3 bases from V and 2 bases from J; junction bases left unmatched: 2. Here the CDR3 DNA reads TGTGCCAGCAGCCATATAGCGGGGGGGCAAGAGACCCAGTACTTC. Its protein product is CASSHIAGGQETQYF.

The V and J genes are TRBV5-4 and TRBJ2-7; 7 nucleotides line up with TRBD2. The CDR3 is made up of 13 amino acids. Per germline, CDR1 SGHNT and CDR2 YYREEE (reference sequence). V gave up 0 bases and J gave up 5 bases; unmatched junction bases: 2. CDR3 bases: TGTGCCAGCAGCTTGGCGGGGAGGGACGAGCAGTACTTC. This gives the protein CASSLAGRDEQYF. Using reference TRBV5-4 and TRBJ2-7 for the parts outside the CDR3, the full variable domain is ETGVTQSPTHLIKTRGQQVTLRCSSQSGHNTVSWYQQALGQGPQFIFQYYREEENGRGNFPPRFSGLQFPNYSSELNVNALELDDSALYLCASSLAGRDEQYFGPGTRLTVT.

This clone was found once. The chain employs TRBV5-4 and TRBJ1-1; maybe TRBD1 (5 bases). V lost 4 bases and J 1 base, leaving 14 bases between the germline ends. Germline loops: CDR1 SGHNT, CDR2 YYREEE (reference sequence). This CDR3 has 15 amino acids. The CDR3 is CASSQGRITNTEAFF. The CDR3 DNA is TGTGCCAGCAGCCAGGGACGGATAACGAACACTGAAGCTTTCTTT.

The genes are TRBV10-3 and TRBJ1-6; D gene uncertain. From germline, CDR1 is ENHRY and CDR2 SYGVKD. CDR3 length: 13 amino acids. Between the trimmed V and J ends, which lost 4 bases and 9 bases, there was a span of 10 bases. As DNA, the CDR3 is TGTGCCATCAGTGGAGCTCCGGGTTCACCCCTCCACTTT. Translating it yields CAISGAPGSPLHF.